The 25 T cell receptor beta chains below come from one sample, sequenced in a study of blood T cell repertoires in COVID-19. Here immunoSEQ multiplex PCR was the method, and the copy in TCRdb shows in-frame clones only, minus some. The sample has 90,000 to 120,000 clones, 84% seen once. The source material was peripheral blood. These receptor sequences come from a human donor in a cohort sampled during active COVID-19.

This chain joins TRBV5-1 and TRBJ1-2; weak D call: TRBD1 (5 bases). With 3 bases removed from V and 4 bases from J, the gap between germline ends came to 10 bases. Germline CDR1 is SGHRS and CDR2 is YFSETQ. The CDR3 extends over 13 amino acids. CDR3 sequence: CASSSTGSYGYTF. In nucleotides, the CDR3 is TGCGCCAGCAGCTCCACAGGATCCTATGGCTACACCTTC. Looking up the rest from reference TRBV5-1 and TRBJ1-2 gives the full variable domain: KAGVTQTPRYLIKTRGQQVTLSCSPISGHRSVSWYQQTPGQGLQFLFEYFSETQRNKGNFPGRFSGRQFSNSRSEMNVSTLELGDSALYLCASSSTGSYGYTFGSGTRLTVV.

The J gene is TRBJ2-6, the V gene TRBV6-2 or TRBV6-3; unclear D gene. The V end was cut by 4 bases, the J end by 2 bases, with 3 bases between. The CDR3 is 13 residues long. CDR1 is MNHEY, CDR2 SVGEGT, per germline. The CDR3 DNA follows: TGTGCCAGCAGTTCTCCTGGGGCCAACGTCCTGACTTTC. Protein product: CASSSPGANVLTF.

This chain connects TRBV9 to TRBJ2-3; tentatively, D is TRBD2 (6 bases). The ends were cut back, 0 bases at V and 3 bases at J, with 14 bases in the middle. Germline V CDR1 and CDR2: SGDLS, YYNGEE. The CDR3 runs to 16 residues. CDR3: CASSVGIGRGTDTQYF. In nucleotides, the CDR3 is TGTGCCAGCAGCGTAGGTATCGGGAGAGGAACAGATACGCAGTATTTT.

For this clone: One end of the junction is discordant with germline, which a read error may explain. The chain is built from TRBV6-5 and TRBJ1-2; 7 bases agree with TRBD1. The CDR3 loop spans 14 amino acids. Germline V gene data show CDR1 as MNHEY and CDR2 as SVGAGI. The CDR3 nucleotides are TGTGCCAGCAGGTACTCCCGGGACAGTGCTGGCTACACCTTC. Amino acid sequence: CASRYSRDSAGYTF.

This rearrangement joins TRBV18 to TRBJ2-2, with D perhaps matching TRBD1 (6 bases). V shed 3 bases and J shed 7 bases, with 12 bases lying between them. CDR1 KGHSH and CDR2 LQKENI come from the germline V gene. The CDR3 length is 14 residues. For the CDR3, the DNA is TGTGCCAGCTCACCTCAGGGGACCATCGGGGAGCTGTTTTTT. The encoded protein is CASSPQGTIGELFF.

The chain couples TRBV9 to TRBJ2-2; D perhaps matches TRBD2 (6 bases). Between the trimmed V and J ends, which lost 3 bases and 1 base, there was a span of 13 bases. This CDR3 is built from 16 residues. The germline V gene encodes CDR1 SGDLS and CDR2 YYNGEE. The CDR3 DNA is TGTGCCAGCAGCGGGGTAATAGCGGAGAACACCGGGGAGCTGTTTTTT. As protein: CASSGVIAENTGELFF.

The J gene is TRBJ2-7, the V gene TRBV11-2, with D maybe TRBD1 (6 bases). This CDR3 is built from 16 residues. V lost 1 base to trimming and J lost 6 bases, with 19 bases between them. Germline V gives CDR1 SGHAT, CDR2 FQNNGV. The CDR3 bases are TGTGCCAGCAGCTTAGTTAGTGGGACAACCGAGGGCGAGCAGTACGTC. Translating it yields CASSLVSGTTEGEQYV.

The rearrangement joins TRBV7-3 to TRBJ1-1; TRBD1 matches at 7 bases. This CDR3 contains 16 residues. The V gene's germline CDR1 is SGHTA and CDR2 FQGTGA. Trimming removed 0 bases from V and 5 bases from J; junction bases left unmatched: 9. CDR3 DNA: TGTGCCAGCAGCTTAACGGCCGGGACAGTGACAACTGAAGCTTTCTTT. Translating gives CASSLTAGTVTTEAFF.

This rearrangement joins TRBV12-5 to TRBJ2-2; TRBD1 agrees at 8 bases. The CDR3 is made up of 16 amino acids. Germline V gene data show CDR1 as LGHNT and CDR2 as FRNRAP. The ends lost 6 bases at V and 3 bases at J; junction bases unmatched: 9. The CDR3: CASGFSRTGYTGELFF. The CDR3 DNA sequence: TGTGCTAGTGGATTTTCAAGGACAGGGTACACCGGGGAGCTGTTTTTT.

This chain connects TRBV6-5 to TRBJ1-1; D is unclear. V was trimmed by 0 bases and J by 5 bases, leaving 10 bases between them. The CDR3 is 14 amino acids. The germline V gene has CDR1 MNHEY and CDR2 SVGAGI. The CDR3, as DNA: TGTGCCAGCAGTTACTCCCCGGGGAGGACTGAAGCTTTCTTT. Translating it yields CASSYSPGRTEAFF.

DNA of the CDR3: TGCGCCAGCAGCCCACGTGACAGACTCACCGGGGAGCTGTTTTTT. The encoded protein is CASSPRDRLTGELFF. This rearrangement joins TRBV4-1 to TRBJ2-2; perhaps TRBD1 as D (5 bases). This CDR3 spans 15 amino acids. V lost 4 bases and J lost 4, with 13 bases in between. Per the germline V gene, CDR1 is MGHRA and CDR2 is YSYEKL.

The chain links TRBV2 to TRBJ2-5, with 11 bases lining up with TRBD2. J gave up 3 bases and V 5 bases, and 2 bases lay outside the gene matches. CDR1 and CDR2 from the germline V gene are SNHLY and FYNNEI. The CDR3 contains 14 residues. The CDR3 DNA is TGTGCCAGCAGTTCACTAGCGGGGGAAGAGACCCAGTACTTC. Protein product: CASSSLAGEETQYF.

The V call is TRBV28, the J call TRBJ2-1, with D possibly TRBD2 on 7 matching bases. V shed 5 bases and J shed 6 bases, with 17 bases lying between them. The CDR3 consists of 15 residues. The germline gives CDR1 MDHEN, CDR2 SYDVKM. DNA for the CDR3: TGTGCCAGCAGTAGCGGGACACACAAGCTCAATGAGCAGTTCTTC. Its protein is CASSSGTHKLNEQFF.

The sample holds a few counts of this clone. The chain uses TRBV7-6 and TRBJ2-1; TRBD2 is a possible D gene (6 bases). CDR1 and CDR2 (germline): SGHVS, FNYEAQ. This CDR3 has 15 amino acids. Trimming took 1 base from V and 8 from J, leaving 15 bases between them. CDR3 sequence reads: CASSLDTSSFYEQFF. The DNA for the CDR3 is TGTGCCAGCAGCTTAGATACTAGCAGCTTCTATGAGCAGTTCTTC.

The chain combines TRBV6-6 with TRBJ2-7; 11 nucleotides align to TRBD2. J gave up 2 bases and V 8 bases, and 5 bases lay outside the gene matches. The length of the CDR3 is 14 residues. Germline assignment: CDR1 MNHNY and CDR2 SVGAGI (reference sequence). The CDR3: CASSLAGGTYEQYV. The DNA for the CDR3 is TGTGCCAGCTCGCTAGCGGGAGGCACCTACGAGCAGTACGTC.

The chain's CDR3 is CASSPVLAGGSSYNEQFF. The CDR3 DNA follows: TGTGCCAGCAGCCCGGTTCTAGCGGGAGGTAGCTCCTACAATGAGCAGTTCTTC. The V call is TRBV7-9, the J call TRBJ2-1; TRBD2 agrees at 11 bases. Germline V gene lookup returns CDR1 SEHNR and CDR2 FQNEAQ (reference sequence). CDR3 size: 18 residues. With V trimmed by 5 bases and J by 0 bases, 9 bases remained unmatched.

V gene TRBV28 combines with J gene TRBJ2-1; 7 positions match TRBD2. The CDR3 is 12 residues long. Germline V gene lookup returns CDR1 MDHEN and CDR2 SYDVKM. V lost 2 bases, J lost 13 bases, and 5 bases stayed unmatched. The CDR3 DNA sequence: TGTGCCAGCAGTTTAACAGCGGGACTCCAGTTCTTC. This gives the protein CASSLTAGLQFF.

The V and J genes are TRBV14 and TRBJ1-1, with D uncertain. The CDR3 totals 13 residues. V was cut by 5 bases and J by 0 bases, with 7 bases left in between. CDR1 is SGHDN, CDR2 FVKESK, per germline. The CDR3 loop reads CASSRHLNTEAFF. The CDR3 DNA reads TGTGCCAGCAGCAGACACTTGAACACTGAAGCTTTCTTT. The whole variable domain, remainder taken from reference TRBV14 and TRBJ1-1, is EAGVTQFPSHSVIEKGQTVTLRCDPISGHDNLYWYRRVMGKEIKFLLHFVKESKQDESGMPNNRFLAERTGGTYSTLKVQPAELEDSGVYFCASSRHLNTEAFFGQGTRLTVV.

The CDR3 reads CASSIAGRAGTGELFF. The CDR3 nucleotides read TGTGCCAGTAGTATAGCGGGCAGGGCAGGAACCGGGGAGCTGTTTTTT. The chain is built from TRBV19 and TRBJ2-2; a weak D match, TRBD1 (5 bases). V was pared by 1 base and J by 5 bases, with 14 bases between. CDR3 length: 16 residues. Germline CDR1 is LNHDA and CDR2 is SQIVND (reference sequence). Full variable domain (outside the CDR3, taken from reference TRBV19 and TRBJ2-2): DGGITQSPKYLFRKEGQNVTLSCEQNLNHDAMYWYRQDPGQGLRLIYYSQIVNDFQKGDIAEGYSVSREKKESFPLTVTSAQKNPTAFYLCASSIAGRAGTGELFFGEGSRLTVL.

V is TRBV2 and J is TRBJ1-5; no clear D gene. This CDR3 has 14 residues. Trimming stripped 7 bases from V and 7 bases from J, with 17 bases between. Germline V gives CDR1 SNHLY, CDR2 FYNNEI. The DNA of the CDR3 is TGTGCCAGCACGGACCGGGGAATGGGGCAGCCCCAGCATTTT. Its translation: CASTDRGMGQPQHF. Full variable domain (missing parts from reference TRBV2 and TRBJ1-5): EPEVTQTPSHQVTQMGQEVILRCVPISNHLYFYWYRQILGQKVEFLVSFYNNEISEKSEIFDDQFSVERPDGSNFTLKIRSTKLEDSAMYFCASTDRGMGQPQHFGDGTRLSIL.

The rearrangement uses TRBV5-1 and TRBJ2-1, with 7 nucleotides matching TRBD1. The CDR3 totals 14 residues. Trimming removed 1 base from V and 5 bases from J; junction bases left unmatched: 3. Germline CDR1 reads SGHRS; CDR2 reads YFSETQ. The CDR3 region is CASSLTGVNNEQFF. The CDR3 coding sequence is TGCGCCAGCAGCTTGACAGGGGTTAACAATGAGCAGTTCTTC.

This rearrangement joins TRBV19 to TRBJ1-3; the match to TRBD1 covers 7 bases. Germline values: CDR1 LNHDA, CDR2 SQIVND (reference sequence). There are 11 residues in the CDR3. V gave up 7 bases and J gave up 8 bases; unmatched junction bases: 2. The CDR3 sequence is CASTDRDTIYF. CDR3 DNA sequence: TGTGCCAGTACCGACAGGGACACCATATATTTT.

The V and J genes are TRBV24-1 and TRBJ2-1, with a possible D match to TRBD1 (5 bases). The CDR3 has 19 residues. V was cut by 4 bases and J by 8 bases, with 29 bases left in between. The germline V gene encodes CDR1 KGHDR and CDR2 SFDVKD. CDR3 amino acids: CATSDPRDSAPRPFDEQFF. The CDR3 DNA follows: TGTGCCACCAGTGACCCCCGTGACAGTGCCCCCAGGCCTTTCGATGAGCAGTTCTTC.

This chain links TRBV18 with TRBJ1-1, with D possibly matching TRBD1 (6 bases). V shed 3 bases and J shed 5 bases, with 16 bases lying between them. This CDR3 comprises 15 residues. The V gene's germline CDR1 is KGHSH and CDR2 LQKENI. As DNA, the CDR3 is TGTGCCAGCTCACCGCGGGGGGCTCGGGATACTGAAGCTTTCTTT. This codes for CASSPRGARDTEAFF.

Written as DNA, the CDR3 is TGTGCCAGCGGGGGACAGCCTAATGAAAAACTGTTTTTT. Translation gives CASGGQPNEKLFF. The V and J genes are TRBV28 and TRBJ1-4, with 7 bases fitting TRBD1. Germline V gives CDR1 MDHEN, CDR2 SYDVKM. This CDR3 is built from 13 residues. Trimming took 8 bases from V and 3 from J; bases not matched to a gene: 3.